This is a list of T cell receptor beta chains from one sample in a study of T-cell memory formation after mild COVID-19. Each CDR3 protein is one row after TCRdb ran MiXCR on the 5' RACE reads. The sample includes roughly 410,000 distinct CDR3 sequences, approximately 25% of them seen just once. The source material was PBMCs or a T cell subset sorted from them (not recorded which). The receptors originated from an adult woman who had mild COVID-19 (a few samples of this study predate the infection). Cell type and time point are not known. Each CDR3 is given with its conserved first and last residue. A D gene is named only where the DNA matches it firmly. Expanded clones get a size class; other rows say once, few or many, or leave the size out.

CASSYSRDKNTEAFF | TGTGCCAGCAGTTACTCGAGGGACAAGAACACTGAAGCTTTCTTT | TRBJ1-1 | - | - | TRBV6-5
CASSPGLANTGELFF | TGTGCCAGCAGCCCTGGCTTGGCGAACACCGGGGAGCTGTTTTTT | TRBJ2-2 | - | few | TRBV7-2
CSVEGSPETQYF | TGCAGCGTTGAAGGTTCACCGGAGACCCAGTACTTC | TRBJ2-5 | - | - | TRBV29-1
CASSGLTGINYGYTF | TGTGCCAGCAGTGGGCTTACAGGTATCAACTATGGCTACACCTTC | TRBJ1-2 | - | - | TRBV6-1
CASSLGKGTDTQYF | TGTGCCAGCAGCCTAGGTAAAGGCACAGATACGCAGTATTTT | TRBJ2-3 | - | - | TRBV7-2
CASSQVTSGESDTQYF | TGTGCCAGCAGCCAAGTGACTAGCGGGGAGTCAGATACGCAGTATTTT | TRBJ2-3 | TRBD2 | few | TRBV3-1
CATSRDASVDTQYF | TGTGCCACCAGCAGAGACGCGTCGGTAGATACGCAGTATTTT | TRBJ2-3 | - | - | TRBV15
CASSPMGGQPQHF | TGCGCCAGCAGCCCAATGGGGGGTCAGCCCCAGCATTTT | TRBJ1-5 | - | few | TRBV5-1
CASSSPGTEAFF | TGTGCCAGCAGCTCCCCGGGCACTGAAGCTTTCTTT | TRBJ1-1 | - | many | TRBV12-3/TRBV12-4
CASSTQTGGTTEAFF | TGTGCCAGTAGTACCCAGACAGGGGGCACCACTGAAGCTTTCTTT | TRBJ1-1 | TRBD1 | - | TRBV19
CASSSPRQRLYEQYF | TGTGCCAGCAGTTCGCCACGACAGCGTTTATACGAGCAGTACTTC | TRBJ2-7 | - | few | TRBV12-3/TRBV12-4
CASSLDPGGGTEAFF | TGCGCCAGCAGCTTGGATCCAGGGGGAGGGACTGAAGCTTTCTTT | TRBJ1-1 | TRBD1 | - | TRBV5-1
CASSPLIAGGGTDTQYF | TGCGCCAGCAGCCCTCTTATAGCGGGAGGGGGCACAGATACGCAGTATTTT | TRBJ2-3 | TRBD2 | few | TRBV4-3
CASSFDPVTGELFF | TGTGCCAGCAGTTTTGATCCGGTGACCGGGGAGCTGTTTTTT | TRBJ2-2 | - | - | TRBV12-3/TRBV12-4
CATSDWNRETDTQYF | TGTGCCACCAGTGATTGGAACAGGGAAACAGATACGCAGTATTTT | TRBJ2-3 | - | - | TRBV24-1
CASSSVGTSYEQYF | TGTGCCAGCAGCTCCGTTGGGACTAGCTACGAGCAGTACTTC | TRBJ2-7 | TRBD2 | few | TRBV11-3
CASSSMTEGNTIYF | TGTGCCAGCAGTTCCATGACGGAAGGAAACACCATATATTTT | TRBJ1-3 | - | - | TRBV6-2/TRBV6-3
CSARKGGHGWAGELFF | TGCAGTGCTAGAAAAGGCGGGCATGGTTGGGCCGGGGAGCTGTTTTTT | TRBJ2-2 | - | few | TRBV20-1
CASSFSGQGRYEQYF | TGTGCCAGCAGTTTCTCGGGACAGGGGCGCTACGAGCAGTACTTC | TRBJ2-7 | TRBD1 | - | TRBV7-2
CASSLNPIPGTDTQYF | TGTGCCAGCAGCTTAAACCCCATCCCTGGCACAGATACGCAGTATTTT | TRBJ2-3 | - | few | TRBV7-9
CASSAGTGFQQPQHF | TGTGCCAGCAGTGCCGGGACAGGGTTTCAACAGCCCCAGCATTTT | TRBJ1-5 | TRBD1 | - | TRBV6-5
CASSGTGSGANVLTF | TGTGCCAGCAGCGGAACAGGGTCTGGGGCCAACGTCCTGACTTTC | TRBJ2-6 | - | - | TRBV2
CSARERGGTRGTQYF | TGCAGTGCTAGAGAGAGGGGGGGGACTCGTGGGACGCAGTATTTT | TRBJ2-3 | - | once | TRBV20-1
CASSFRTGLVDEQYF | TGCGCCAGCAGCTTCCGGACAGGCTTAGTCGACGAGCAGTACTTC | TRBJ2-7 | TRBD1 | few | TRBV5-1
CASSLREASGRKTYEQYF | TGTGCCAGCAGCTTACGAGAGGCTAGCGGGAGAAAGACCTACGAGCAGTACTTC | TRBJ2-7 | TRBD2 | - | TRBV7-2
CATSGTFDNEQFF | TGTGCCACCAGTGGGACATTCGACAATGAGCAGTTCTTC | TRBJ2-1 | - | few | TRBV24-1
CASSVAGVLHEKLFF | TGTGCCAGCAGCGTAGCAGGGGTCCTTCATGAAAAACTGTTTTTT | TRBJ1-4 | - | - | TRBV9
CASSPQGMAGANVLTF | TGTGCCAGCAGCCCTCAGGGGATGGCTGGGGCCAACGTCCTGACTTTC | TRBJ2-6 | - | - | TRBV7-2
CASSPLGSGPGELFF | TGTGCCAGCAGCCCCCTCGGATCTGGACCCGGGGAGCTGTTTTTT | TRBJ2-2 | - | - | TRBV9
CASSQPAGVSTDTQYF | TGTGCCAGCAGCCAGCCAGCGGGAGTTAGCACAGATACGCAGTATTTT | TRBJ2-3 | TRBD2 | - | TRBV11-2
CASSAPGGLSSYEQYF | TGCGCCAGCAGCGCCCCAGGGGGCCTCAGCTCCTACGAGCAGTACTTC | TRBJ2-7 | TRBD1 | - | TRBV5-1
CASSQEPTSSGANVLTF | TGTGCCAGCAGCCAGGAACCTACTTCCTCTGGGGCCAACGTCCTGACTTTC | TRBJ2-6 | - | few | TRBV4-2
CASSLGSATQGDTQYF | TGCGCCAGCAGTTTGGGATCAGCGACCCAGGGGGATACGCAGTATTTT | TRBJ2-3 | - | - | TRBV5-1
CSARLAGGLQNTDTQYF | TGCAGTGCACGACTAGCGGGGGGTCTCCAAAACACAGATACGCAGTATTTT | TRBJ2-3 | TRBD2 | - | TRBV20-1
CASSLLFGLEADTQYF | TGTGCCAGCAGCTTACTCTTTGGACTAGAGGCAGATACGCAGTATTTT | TRBJ2-3 | TRBD2 | few | TRBV7-9
CATSDRKGADTQYF | TGTGCCACCAGTGATAGAAAGGGGGCGGATACGCAGTATTTT | TRBJ2-3 | TRBD1 | - | TRBV24-1
CASSRLQGAGSGNTIYF | TGTGCCAGCAGTCGATTACAGGGAGCGGGCTCTGGAAACACCATATATTTT | TRBJ1-3 | - | - | TRBV27
CASSLGSGGGYTGELFF | TGTGCCAGCAGCCTGGGGTCCGGCGGGGGCTACACCGGGGAGCTGTTTTTT | TRBJ2-2 | - | - | TRBV5-6
CASSLGEIANTGELFF | TGCGCCAGCAGCTTGGGGGAGATTGCGAACACCGGGGAGCTGTTTTTT | TRBJ2-2 | - | - | TRBV5-1
CATSRGPQETQYF | TGTGCCACCAGCAGAGGCCCCCAAGAGACCCAGTACTTC | TRBJ2-5 | - | - | TRBV15